This T cell receptor beta chain was identified in a study of shared clonotypes between healthy human individuals. On the study more broadly: The study drew on two women and three men aged 18 to 49 as donors. Three CD4 naive, three CD4 memory, two CD8 naive and one CD8 memory plate were used per donor.

The protocol was immunoSEQ multiplex PCR, while the TCRdb copy is restricted to in-frame clones and leaves out a portion. The sample lists fewer than 1.6 million clones, around 98.5% occurring once. V was clipped by 4 bases and J by 3 bases, with 14 bases between them. This CDR3 comprises 15 residues. Germline CDR1 is SGHRS and CDR2 is YFSETQ. The study's findings and limits: With several donors compared, around 5% of naive CD4 clonotypes were shared.

Regarding this clone: Antigen unknown.

The sequenced sample was naive CD4+ T cells sorted from blood. Subset indicated: CD45RA+ positively selected. The clonotype was recovered from a man aged 25 to 40 in good health. The rearrangement uses TRBV5-1 and TRBJ1-3; TRBD1 is a possible D gene (6 bases). The CDR3 spells CASSQTGQIGNTIYF. CDR3 coding DNA: TGCGCCAGCAGCCAGACCGGACAGATTGGAAACACCATATATTTT.